These 8 T cell receptor beta chains originate from one sample sequenced in a study of CD4 T cells in relation to SARS-CoV-2 and coronaviruses. Only in-frame clones appear in the TCRdb table, and some are missing; sequencing was by immunoSEQ multiplex PCR. The sample includes over 15,000 clones, about 80% of them seen just once. These receptors' targets are unknown. Unexposed donor CD4+ T cells date from 2011-2018, before the COVID-19 pandemic. After about ten days of culture, CD4+ T cells were isolated. Input material: CD4+ T cells from PBMCs, cultured in vitro. These receptors were obtained from a human donor in good health.

The CDR3 nucleotides are TGTGCCAGCAGCCAAGAGACGGGGGCCCCAGATACGCAGTATTTT. Translation gives CASSQETGAPDTQYF. V is TRBV3-1 (or the pseudogene TRBV3-2) and J is TRBJ2-3; the D gene could be TRBD1 or TRBD2 (6 bases each). This CDR3 comprises 15 residues. Trimming shortened V by 0 bases and J by 4 bases, and 11 bases separated the two germline ends. Germline V lookup: CDR1 LGHDT, CDR2 YNNKEL (reference sequence).

This clone occurred a few times. At one boundary the junction diverges from the germline segment, which might be a read error. The chain has TRBV2 and TRBJ2-1; 14 nucleotides align to TRBD2. The CDR3 sequence is 15 residues long. Germline assignment: CDR1 SNHLY and CDR2 FYNNEI. The CDR3 coding sequence is TGTGCCAGCAGGGAAGGACTAGCGGGAGGTAATGAGCAGTTCTTC. This encodes CASREGLAGGNEQFF.

The chain couples TRBV27 to TRBJ2-7; 9 nucleotides line up with TRBD1. This CDR3 comprises 14 residues. V was clipped by 6 bases and J by 6 bases; unmatched bases: 9. The germline gives CDR1 MNHEY, CDR2 SMNVEV (reference sequence). For the CDR3, the DNA is TGTGCCAGCAGACCCGGGACAGGGTACAGCGAGCAGTACTTC. It translates to CASRPGTGYSEQYF.

The rearrangement joins TRBV6-5 to TRBJ2-5; TRBD2 agrees at 8 bases. The length of the CDR3 is 15 residues. CDR1 and CDR2 (germline): MNHEY, SVGAGI. V was pared by 5 bases and J by 5 bases, with 10 bases of the junction left unmatched. The CDR3 loop is CASSPMAGGPETQYF. CDR3 coding DNA: TGTGCCAGCAGTCCCATGGCGGGAGGCCCCGAGACCCAGTACTTC.

CDR3 residues: CASTLALAKNIQYF. The DNA of the CDR3 is TGTGCCAGCACTCTCGCCCTAGCCAAAAACATTCAGTACTTC. The gene calls are TRBV11-2 and TRBJ2-4; D remains ambiguous. The V end lost 7 bases, the J end lost 0 bases, and 10 bases lay between the germline ends. The CDR3 is 14 amino acids. Germline V gene data show CDR1 as SGHAT and CDR2 as FQNNGV.

A few counts support this clone. The chain uses TRBV30 and TRBJ2-7; D is possibly TRBD2 (5 bases). Trimming removed 0 bases from V and 2 bases from J, with 8 bases in between. Germline CDR1 is GTSNPN and CDR2 is SVGIG (reference sequence). The CDR3 runs to 13 residues. The CDR3 region is CAWSVGSAYEQYF. CDR3 coding DNA: TGTGCCTGGAGTGTAGGGAGCGCCTACGAGCAGTACTTC.

This rearrangement joins TRBV6-5 to TRBJ1-2, with TRBD1 as a possible D gene (5 bases). Germline V lookup: CDR1 MNHEY, CDR2 SVGAGI. CDR3 size: 14 residues. Trimming stripped 6 bases from V and 9 bases from J, with 20 bases between. CDR3 DNA sequence: TGTGCCAGCAGCGCCCAGGACATAGGGGCGAGCTACACCTTC. Residues: CASSAQDIGASYTF.

The chain combines TRBV18 with TRBJ2-2; 9 nucleotides match TRBD1. Per the germline V gene, CDR1 is KGHSH and CDR2 is LQKENI. V gave up 5 bases and J gave up 5 bases; unmatched junction bases: 18. The CDR3 is 19 amino acids. The CDR3 bases are TGTGCCAGCTCAACCAGAGGGACAGGGATCCGGTTCGGGACCGGGGAGCTGTTTTTT. Protein sequence: CASSTRGTGIRFGTGELFF. Full variable domain (remainder filled in from reference TRBV18 and TRBJ2-2): NAGVMQNPRHLVRRRGQEARLRCSPMKGHSHVYWYRQLPEEGLKFMVYLQKENIIDESGMPKERFSAEFPKEGPSILRIQQVVRGDSAAYFCASSTRGTGIRFGTGELFFGEGSRLTVL.